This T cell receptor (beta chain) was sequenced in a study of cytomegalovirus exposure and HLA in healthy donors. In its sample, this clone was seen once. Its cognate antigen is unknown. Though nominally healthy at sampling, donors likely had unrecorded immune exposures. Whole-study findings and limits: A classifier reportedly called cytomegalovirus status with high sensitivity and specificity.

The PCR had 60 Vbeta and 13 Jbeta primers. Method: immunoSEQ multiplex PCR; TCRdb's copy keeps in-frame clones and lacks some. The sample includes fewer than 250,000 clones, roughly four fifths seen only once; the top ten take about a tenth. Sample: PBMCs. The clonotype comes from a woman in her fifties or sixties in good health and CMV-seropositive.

The CDR3 loop is CASSLGQRLYNEQFF. In DNA form, the CDR3 reads TGCGCCAGCAGTCTCGGACAGAGGTTGTACAATGAGCAGTTCTTC. The chain uses TRBV5-1 and TRBJ2-1; possible D gene TRBD1, 6 bases. Germline CDR1 and CDR2: SGHRS and YFSETQ. The V gene lost 5 bases and the J gene lost 4 bases, with 16 bases spanning the gap. This CDR3 region has 15 residues.